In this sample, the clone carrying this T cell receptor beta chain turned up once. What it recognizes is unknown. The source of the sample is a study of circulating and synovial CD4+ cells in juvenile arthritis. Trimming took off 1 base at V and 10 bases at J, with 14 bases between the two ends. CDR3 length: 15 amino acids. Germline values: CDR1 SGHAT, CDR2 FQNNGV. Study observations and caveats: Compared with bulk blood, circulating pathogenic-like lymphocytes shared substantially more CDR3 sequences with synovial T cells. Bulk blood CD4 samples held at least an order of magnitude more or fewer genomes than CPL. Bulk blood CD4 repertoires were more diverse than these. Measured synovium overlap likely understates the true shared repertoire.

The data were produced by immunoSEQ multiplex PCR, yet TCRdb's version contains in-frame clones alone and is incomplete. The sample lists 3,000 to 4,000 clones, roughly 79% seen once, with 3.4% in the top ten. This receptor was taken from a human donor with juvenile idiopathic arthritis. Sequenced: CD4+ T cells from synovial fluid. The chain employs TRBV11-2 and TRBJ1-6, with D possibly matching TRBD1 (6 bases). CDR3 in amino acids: CASSLVGGGRSPLHF. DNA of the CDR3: TGTGCCAGCAGCTTAGTGGGCGGGGGCCGGTCACCCCTCCACTTT.